The rows below give T cell receptor beta chains drawn from one sample of a study of shared clonotypes between healthy human individuals. Clones were read by immunoSEQ multiplex PCR, and TCRdb kept only the in-frame ones, dropping some. Found here are around 500,000 clones, roughly four fifths of them singletons; the top ten hold 10% to 15%. Sequenced sample: PBMCs. The origin of the receptors is a woman between 40 and 50 years old in good health. Some clones in this sample may be carry-over from other donors' samples. Each CDR3 is given with its conserved first and last residue.

cdr3_length,v_call,cdr3_aa
17,TRBV4-1,CASSQLAGVASYNEQFF
16,TRBV5-4,CASSLSPGPGQNIQYF
12,TRBV28,CARSLANEKLFF
13,TRBV10-3,CAISGTSGNEQFF
13,TRBV18,CASSPRGIGELFF
12,TRBV15,CATSRDNEKLFF
14,TRBV4-1,CASSQDRGRDTQYF
15,TRBV15,CATSRGLATTDTQYF
15,TRBV6-6,CASGLMGQGTSEAFF
17,TRBV5-4,CASNEKMPGQDTDTQYF
10,TRBV28,CASSHREQYF
12,TRBV2,CATSPSTPGQYF
16,TRBV6-5,CASSYGTRGSTDTQYF
14,TRBV6-1,CASNRPGGDNEQFF
14,TRBV9,CASSSGVGRETQYF
14,TRBV9,CASNLLAGGDEQFF
14,TRBV19,CASSIQGAGNTIYF
15,TRBV28,CASSLAGPPTQPQHF
11,TRBV30,CAWSGLDEQFF
15,TRBV18,CASSRGLAGDNEQFF
13,TRBV7-9,CASSPQGGKTQYF
14,TRBV5-4,CASSLDRGLGIQYF
16,TRBV4-2,CASSTQLAVSYNEQFF
14,TRBV5-4,CASSFAGGIRREFF
16,TRBV4-3,CASSGRLAGRYNEQFF
16,TRBV4-1,CASSRGLAGVRNEQFF
16,TRBV9,CASSAQAGQEAGTQYF
13,TRBV2,CATRDGWDYGYTF
14,TRBV5-1,CASSLGFSYNEQFF
17,TRBV12-5,CASGLNPPQGVGYEQYF
14,TRBV19,CATSLGGRIYEQYF
14,TRBV9,CASQPSGRRNEQFF
15,TRBV5-1,CASSLDSGMTDTQYF
12,TRBV2,CASSAADYGYTF
14,TRBV28,CASSEDGPYNEQFF
14,TRBV5-5,CASSAQGLNQPQHF
15,TRBV11-3,CASSLGTVSTDTQYF
13,TRBV28,CASSLISNYGYTF
13,TRBV5-7,CASSSTGLYEQYF
14,TRBV7-9,CASSQDSRSYEQYF
17,TRBV10-3,CAISELPGSAVYNEQFF
13,TRBV6-1,CASGRDSQETQYF
19,TRBV27,CASSLSKGRGYVNTGELFF
17,TRBV27,CASSSTRLAGGLDTQYF
12,TRBV6-1,CASRDPGTLEYF